A selection of T cell receptor beta chains follows, all from one sample in a study of graft-versus-host responses after intestinal transplantation. The protocol was immunoSEQ multiplex PCR, while the TCRdb copy is restricted to in-frame clones and leaves out a portion. Of approximately 3,500 clones in the sample, 85% to 95% were seen once. The specimen was PBMCs, collected 11 days after intestinal transplantation. All receptors come from a human patient who received an intestinal transplant, so some T cells may come from the graft donor. The conserved cysteine and the conserved F or W are not part of the CDR3 here.

j_gene	v_gene	CDR3aa
TRBJ2-7	TRBV27	ASSLVGGYEQY
TRBJ1-3	TRBV27	ASSSPSSGNTIY
TRBJ2-3	TRBV7-2	ASSLARSGSLPFTDTQY
TRBJ2-2	TRBV19	ASSIDIGWGTGELF
TRBJ2-1	TRBV18	ASSPALDNEQF
TRBJ2-7	TRBV15	ATSRDYRAHEQY
TRBJ2-3	TRBV6-5	ASSYSPSSSTDTQY
TRBJ1-1	TRBV25-1	ASVRGGGNTEAF
TRBJ2-7	TRBV7-9	ASSLGQGIEYEQY
TRBJ2-7	TRBV27	ASSPRQGPYEQY
TRBJ1-1	TRBV7-8	ASSSATEAF
TRBJ2-3	TRBV9	ASSVVVGAPYTDTQY
TRBJ2-7	TRBV6-6	ASSLGRQDYEQY
TRBJ1-2	TRBV25-1	ASSEGPIPGYT
TRBJ2-6	TRBV5-1	ASNIGGSQSRANVLT
TRBJ2-7	TRBV4-1	ASSTGHLAGGPINEQY
TRBJ1-1	TRBV4-1	ASSQEPGTLNTEAF
TRBJ1-3	TRBV21-1	ASSGRLLQHARNTIY
TRBJ2-2	TRBV5-1	ASSLGHSGNGNTGELF
TRBJ2-2	TRBV27	ASSLGGTGELF
TRBJ2-1	TRBV27	ASSSQVTSYNEQF
TRBJ1-5	TRBV19	ASSMWGQGGNQPQH
TRBJ2-1	TRBV10-3	AISDPNRRLGNEQF
TRBJ2-4	TRBV5-4	ASSGGENIQY
TRBJ2-1	TRBV19	ASNTGGVYNEQF
TRBJ2-5	TRBV7-8	ASSPERGQETQY
TRBJ2-1	TRBV7-9	ASSSATASSYNEQF
TRBJ2-7	TRBV7-6	ASSFRDRGFYEQY
TRBJ2-7	TRBV27	ASKTSYEQY
TRBJ2-7	TRBV14	ASSQGFYEQY
TRBJ2-2	TRBV12-2	ASRPREDTGELF
TRBJ1-4	TRBV21-1	ASRQELATRVHNEKLF
TRBJ1-4	TRBV2	ASHTSGTGLARTNEKLF
TRBJ2-1	TRBV19	ASSLLQGAYNEQF
TRBJ1-1	TRBV5-6	ASSLLQPPEAF
TRBJ1-2	TRBV30	AWRLLGQGMDGYT
TRBJ1-5	TRBV27	ASSLQGVNQPQH
TRBJ1-2	TRBV27	ASSFGKSYGYT
TRBJ2-3	TRBV2	ASRSPIAWDTQY
TRBJ1-5	TRBV6-5	ASSYEGGVQPQH
TRBJ1-1	TRBV7-8	ASSQGTGDIAF